This T cell receptor beta chain is from a study of vaccination effects on CD4 cells after COVID-19. Assay: immunoSEQ multiplex PCR; the TCRdb copy retains only in-frame clones and omits some. The sample has 35,000 to 55,000 clones; around 72% are singletons. Antigen-specific CD4+ T cells expanded by the ViraFEST assay with viral peptide pools were then sequenced. Subsequent to 10 days of culture, CD4+ T cells were isolated. The infection with SARS-CoV-2 (confirmed by PCR) occurred in this person between March and December 2020. Germline V gene sequence: CDR1 SGHTA, CDR2 FQGTGA. V gave up 4 bases and J gave up 7 bases; unmatched junction bases: 10. This CDR3 is 15 amino acids long. Concerning this clone: What it binds is unknown.

The chain couples TRBV7-3 to TRBJ2-1; TRBD1 matches 7 bases. Sequenced material: CD4+ T cells from PBMCs cultured with a peptide pool, taken before COVID-19 vaccination. The clonotype comes from a human donor who had a prior SARS-CoV-2 infection. CDR3 region: CASSSRATGVNEQFF. The CDR3 bases are TGTGCCAGCAGCTCCCGGGCCACAGGGGTGAATGAGCAGTTCTTC.